Included here is one T cell receptor beta chain sequence, with context. The antigen is undetermined. Researchers made TCR beta libraries by using iRepertoire HTBI primers and running Arm-PCR on CDR3 regions. Each CDR3 protein is one row after TCRdb ran MiXCR on the multiplex PCR reads. This sample has over 650,000 distinct CDR3 sequences; about 30% occur once, and the top ten carry about 42%. The data were obtained in a study of regulatory T cells in long-lasting Graves disease. At the level of the study: The definition of persistent Graves' disease was over 5 years of antithyroid drugs with positive TSH receptor antibodies.

Study-level results: What was studied was peripheral blood only, and not thyroid tissue. The TCR repertoire of persistent Graves' patients was less diverse than that of newly diagnosed ones.

Germline lookup yields CDR1 LGHDT and CDR2 YNNKEL (reference sequence). This CDR3 region has 14 residues. J lost 4 bases, V lost 4 bases, and 5 bases had no gene match. The time point was: persistent/refractory GD, antithyroid drugs over 5 years with positive TRAb. The authors made the TCR library using RNA they extracted from PBMCs. American Thyroid Association guidelines were used to diagnose Graves' disease. The sequences come from peripheral blood mononuclear cells (PBMCs), collected when the disease was refractory, from a patient treated with antithyroid drugs. The J gene is TRBJ2-5, the V gene TRBV3-1; 8 nucleotides align to TRBD2. The clonotype was recovered from a female donor with Graves disease. CDR3 nucleotide sequence: TGTGCCAGCAGCCGTAGCGGGATTGGAGAGACCCAGTACTTC. Protein: CASSRSGIGETQYF.